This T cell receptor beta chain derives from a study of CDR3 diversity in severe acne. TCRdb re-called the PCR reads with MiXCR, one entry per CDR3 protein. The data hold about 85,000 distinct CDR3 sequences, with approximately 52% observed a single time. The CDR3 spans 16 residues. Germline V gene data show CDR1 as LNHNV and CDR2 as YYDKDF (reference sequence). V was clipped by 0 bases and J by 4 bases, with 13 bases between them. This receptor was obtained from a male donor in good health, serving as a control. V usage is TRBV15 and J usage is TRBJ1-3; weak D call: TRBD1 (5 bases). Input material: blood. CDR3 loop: CATSRESRVRGNTIYF. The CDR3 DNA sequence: TGTGCCACCAGCAGAGAAAGCAGGGTACGAGGAAACACCATATATTTT.